This T cell receptor beta chain was retrieved from a study of regulatory T cells in long-lasting Graves disease. Time point described: newly diagnosed GD, antithyroid drugs for less than 3 months. Isolated PBMC RNA provided the starting material for the TCR library. This CDR3 has 18 amino acids. V was shortened by 3 bases and J by 3 bases, with 21 bases between the two germline ends. This clonotype came up many times. What it binds is unknown. Study-level points and caveats: Whereas new patients shared about a thousand public clonotypes, persistent patients shared more, at 2,500 to 3,500.

Assembly of TCR beta libraries relied on iRepertoire HTBI primers together with Arm-PCR of CDR3 regions. TCRdb processed the multiplex PCR reads anew with MiXCR; each CDR3 protein has one entry. Found here are some 370,000 distinct CDR3 sequences, about 10% of them singletons; the top ten hold about 20%. The data were also submitted as part of a second study, on T cells in Graves' hyperthyroidism and ophthalmopathy. That study adds: The TCR CDR3 first-round RT-PCR relied on the HTBI primer set. The blood repertoire included most of the expanded thyroid clonotypes above 0.001.

This chain joins TRBV12-3 or TRBV12-4 and TRBJ2-1; D is unresolved. This receptor was identified in a woman aged 18-30 years with Graves disease. This specimen was peripheral blood mononuclear cells (PBMCs), taken at new diagnosis, from a patient treated with antithyroid drugs. The CDR3 region is CASSFLTPAPPYYNEQFF. CDR3 coding DNA: TGTGCCAGCAGTTTCTTGACTCCGGCTCCACCCTACTACAATGAGCAGTTCTTC.